This T cell receptor beta chain was recovered during a study of CD8+ T cells in alopecia areata. About the research overall: Those patients who were treated received oral tofacitinib, which was given at 5 to 10 mg twice daily for moderate-to-severe alopecia areata.

A remark on this clone: Its antigen is undetermined.

Germline-derived CDR1 and CDR2 are SGHTA and FQGTGA. The length of the CDR3 is 15 residues. V lost 5 bases to trimming and J lost 4 bases; unmatched junction nucleotides: 9. As the sequencing template, cDNA was produced by extracting RNA and reverse transcribing it. Sequencing used immunoSEQ multiplex PCR; TCRdb keeps in-frame clones, though not all of them. The repertoire consists of fewer than 150,000 clones, with roughly two fifths occurring once and the leading ten covering roughly 3.2%. Findings and caveats of the study: Scalp repertoires also include resident alphabeta T cells from normal skin.

The source is a human donor with alopecia areata. Sequenced: CD4+ T cells sorted from blood. J is TRBJ2-7 and V is TRBV7-3; 9 bases match TRBD2. CDR3 bases: TGTGCCAGCAGCCGAGGGTGGACTAGCGAGTACGAGCAGTACTTC. Its protein is CASSRGWTSEYEQYF.